This T cell receptor beta chain comes out of a study of shared clonotypes between healthy human individuals (TCRdb year 2020). For the study in its entirety: Three men and two women, aged 18 to 49 years, made up the cohort. For each donor, CD4 naive and CD4 memory were each run on three plates, CD8 naive on two plates, and CD8 memory on one plate. To estimate repertoire size and how much clonotype sharing occurs between individuals, the study deeply sequenced the blood TCR repertoires of several healthy adults. To increase sequencing depth and limit assay-specific biases, TCR repertoire library preparation and sequencing were carried out by different laboratories using diverse techniques. Each donor's leukapheresis produced roughly between roughly 0.85 and 9.5 billion PBMCs. The full study reports these points: Incomplete sequencing was indicated by rarefaction of sorted-subset datasets, despite the large sequencing depth. The genetic and exposure-history diversity represented was limited by the small number of donors. Compared with non-shared clonotypes, clonotypes shared by all four sorted-subset donors had higher generation probabilities. Sampling was limited to blood, and TCR repertoires in tissue likely differ from TCR repertoires in blood. Larger estimated clonotype richness was generally found for naive subsets than for memory subsets. Pairwise subsampling led to the expectation that sequencing depth would affect the degree of clonotype sharing among donors. Approximately 5% of naive CD4, approximately 3.7% of naive CD8, approximately 2% of memory CD4, and about 0.4% of memory CD8 clonotypes were shared across a handful of donors.

Inclusive of the bounding cysteine and phenylalanine, the CDR3 is 13 residues long. The kept DNA is CDR3 alone, 39 bases in frame from the first base. The V and J ends are trimmed by 2 bases and 1 base, leaving 5 bases between them. The germline V gene gives CDR1 as SGHTS and CDR2 as YDEGEE. To note about this clone: It lacks a known antigen. Per-base qualities were not stored, and no clone one base away is much larger.

The donors were healthy, HIV-negative adults with no recently reported acute infections or vaccinations. Every donor was a Caucasian adult living in Nashville, Tennessee, USA. CD4+ T cells were enriched by magnetic negative selection, after which naive cells were positively selected on CD45RA and the negative fraction was taken as the memory subset. Blood was collected by leukapheresis, and PBMCs were isolated by Ficoll-Histopaque density gradient centrifugation and then cryopreserved in liquid nitrogen vapor phase. Analytical flow cytometry was used to check the purity and quantity of every magnetically sorted T cell population. Each sorted fraction had its genomic DNA isolated and then quantified by UV absorbance on a Nanodrop 2000c. Using the deep immunoSEQ assay, TCR CDR3 regions were amplified from genomic DNA by multiplex PCR. For each cell subset, the extracted genomic DNA was distributed evenly across all wells of several immunoSEQ 96-well plates, and each plate served as one replicate. For sorted subsets, approximately 200 ng of genomic DNA, equivalent to 25,000 to 35,000 T cell genomes, went into each replicate PCR. Purified libraries were measured with a Qubit 3.0 fluorometer, size-checked on a Bioanalyzer 2100, and measured again with the KAPA Library Quantification kit. Every immunoSEQ 96-well plate was sequenced on a dedicated single-read 150-cycle Illumina NextSeq 550 flow cell. As for how the authors treated the data: Because the immunoSEQ output included only junctional sequences and no quality scores, the filtering could not be the same as the filtering used for full-length reads. Sequences were annotated with PyIR, a Python wrapper for IgBLAST v1.9, using IMGT germline references to assign V/J genes and CDR3. Any read was removed if the V/J assignment was weak (E-value above 1e-6), the CDR3 was missing, or the read contained stop codons, out-of-frame junctions, or ambiguous translated residues. V3J clonotypes were defined by identical inferred V gene, J gene, and CDR3 amino acid sequence. To compute the percentage overlap between repertoires, the number of shared unique clonotypes was divided by the size of the smaller repertoire. Richness of each repertoire was evaluated using RTK rarefaction, the Chao1 estimator, and Recon v2.1 estimates of unobserved clonotypes. For all TCRbeta clonotypes obtained by the gDNA method from a handful of donors, generation probabilities were computed with OLGA. TCRdb holds this immuneACCESS table with in-frame rearrangements only. Some clones are missing; in checked studies, unresolved V genes explain under half, and the rest has no known cause. That table furnishes V, J and clone size, whereas the DNA furnished D and trimming. The sample contains 1.6 million or so clones, about 98.5% of them found a single time. Clones ranked in the top ten supply 0.3% to 0.45% of the sample.

The rearranged segments are TRBV5-8 and TRBJ2-3; the D gene lacks a confident call. Sequenced material: naive CD4+ T cells sorted from blood. The sample's cell subset or site, from its label and the paper: CD45RA+ positively selected. The TCR originated in a young man in good health. The nucleotide sequence reads TGTGCCAGCAGCTTTTTTCGCACAGATACGCAGTATTTT. It translates to CASSFFRTDTQYF.